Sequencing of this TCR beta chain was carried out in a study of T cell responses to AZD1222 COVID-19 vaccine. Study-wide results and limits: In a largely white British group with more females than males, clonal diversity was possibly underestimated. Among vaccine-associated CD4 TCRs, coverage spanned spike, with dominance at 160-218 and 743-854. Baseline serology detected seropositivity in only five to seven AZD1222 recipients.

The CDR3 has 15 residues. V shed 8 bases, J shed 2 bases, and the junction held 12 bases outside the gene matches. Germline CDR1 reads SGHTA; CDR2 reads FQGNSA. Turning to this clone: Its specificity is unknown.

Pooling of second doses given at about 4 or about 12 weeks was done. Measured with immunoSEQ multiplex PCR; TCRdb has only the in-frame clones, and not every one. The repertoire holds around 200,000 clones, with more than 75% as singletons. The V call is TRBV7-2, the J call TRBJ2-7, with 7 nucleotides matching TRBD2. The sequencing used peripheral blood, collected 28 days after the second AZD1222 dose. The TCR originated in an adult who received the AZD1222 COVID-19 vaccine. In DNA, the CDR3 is TGTGCCAGCGAAGCGGGGTCCCTTAATCCCTACGAGCAGTACTTC. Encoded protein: CASEAGSLNPYEQYF. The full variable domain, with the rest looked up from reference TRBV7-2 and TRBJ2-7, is GAGVSQSPSNKVTEKGKDVELRCDPISGHTALYWYRQSLGQGLEFLIYFQGNSAPDKSGLPSDRFSAERTGGSVSTLTIQRTQQEDSAVYLCASEAGSLNPYEQYFGPGTRLTVT.